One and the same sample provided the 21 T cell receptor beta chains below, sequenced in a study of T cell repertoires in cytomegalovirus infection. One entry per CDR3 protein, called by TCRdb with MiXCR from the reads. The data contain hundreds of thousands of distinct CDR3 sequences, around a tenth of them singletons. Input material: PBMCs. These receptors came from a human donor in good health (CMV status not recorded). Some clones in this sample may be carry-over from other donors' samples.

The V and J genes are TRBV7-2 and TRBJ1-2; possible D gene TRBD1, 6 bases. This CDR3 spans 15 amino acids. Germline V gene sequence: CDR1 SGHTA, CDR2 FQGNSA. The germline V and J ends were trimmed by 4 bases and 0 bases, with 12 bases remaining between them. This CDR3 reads CASSYQRTANYGYTF. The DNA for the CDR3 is TGTGCCAGCAGCTACCAAAGGACAGCTAACTATGGCTACACCTTC.

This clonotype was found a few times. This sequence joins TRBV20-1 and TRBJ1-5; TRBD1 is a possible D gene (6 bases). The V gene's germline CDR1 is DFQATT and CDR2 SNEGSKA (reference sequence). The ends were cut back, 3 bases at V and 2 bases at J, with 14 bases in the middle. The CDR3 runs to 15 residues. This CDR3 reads CSARPQGIGNQPQHF. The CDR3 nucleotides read TGCAGTGCTAGGCCTCAGGGGATTGGCAATCAGCCCCAGCATTTT.

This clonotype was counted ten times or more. The CDR3 region is CASIVDRLRMDTQYF. The CDR3 region has the DNA TGTGCCAGCATTGTGGACAGGTTGAGGATGGATACGCAGTATTTT. The V and J genes are TRBV6-1 and TRBJ2-3, with 7 bases matching TRBD1. The CDR3 consists of 15 residues. Trimming cost V 7 bases and J 6 bases; bases outside gene matches: 13. Germline V gene data show CDR1 as MNHNS and CDR2 as SASEGT.

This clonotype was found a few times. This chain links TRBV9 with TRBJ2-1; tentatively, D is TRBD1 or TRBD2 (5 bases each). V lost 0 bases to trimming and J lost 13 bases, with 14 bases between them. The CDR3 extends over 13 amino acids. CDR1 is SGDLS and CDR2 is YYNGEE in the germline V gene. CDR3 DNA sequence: TGTGCCAGCAGCGTAGAGGGGACGACCGACCAGTTCTTC. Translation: CASSVEGTTDQFF.

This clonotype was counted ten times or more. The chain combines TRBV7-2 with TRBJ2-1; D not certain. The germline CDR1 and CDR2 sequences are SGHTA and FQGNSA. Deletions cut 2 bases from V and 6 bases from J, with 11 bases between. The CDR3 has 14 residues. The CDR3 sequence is CASSLSVQTNEQFF. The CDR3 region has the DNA TGTGCCAGCAGCTTATCCGTCCAGACCAATGAGCAGTTCTTC.

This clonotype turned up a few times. The CDR3 here is CASRITGGHTEAFF. The CDR3 DNA is TGTGCCAGCAGGATTACTGGGGGGCACACTGAAGCTTTCTTT. The chain has TRBV7-2 and TRBJ1-1, with D possibly TRBD1 on 6 matching bases. This CDR3 is built from 14 residues. The V and J ends lost 6 bases and 3 bases respectively, with 14 bases between them. CDR1 and CDR2 (germline): SGHTA, FQGNSA.

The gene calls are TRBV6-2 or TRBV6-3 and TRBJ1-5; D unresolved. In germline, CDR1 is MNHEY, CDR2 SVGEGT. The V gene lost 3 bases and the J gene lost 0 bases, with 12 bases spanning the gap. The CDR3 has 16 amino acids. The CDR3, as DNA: TGTGCCAGCAGTTATCCCCCCGACATTAGCAATCAGCCCCAGCATTTT. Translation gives CASSYPPDISNQPQHF.

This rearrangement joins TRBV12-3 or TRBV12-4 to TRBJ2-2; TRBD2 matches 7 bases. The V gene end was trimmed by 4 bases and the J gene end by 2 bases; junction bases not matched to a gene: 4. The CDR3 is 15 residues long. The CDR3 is CASSWASGNTGELFF. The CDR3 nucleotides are TGTGCCAGCAGTTGGGCTAGCGGTAACACCGGGGAGCTGTTTTTT.

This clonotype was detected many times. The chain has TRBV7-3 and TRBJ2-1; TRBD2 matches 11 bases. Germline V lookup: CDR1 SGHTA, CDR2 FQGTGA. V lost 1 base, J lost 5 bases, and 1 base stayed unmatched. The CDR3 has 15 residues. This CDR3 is CASSLRLAGNNEQFF. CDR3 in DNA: TGTGCCAGCAGCTTAAGACTAGCGGGGAACAATGAGCAGTTCTTC.

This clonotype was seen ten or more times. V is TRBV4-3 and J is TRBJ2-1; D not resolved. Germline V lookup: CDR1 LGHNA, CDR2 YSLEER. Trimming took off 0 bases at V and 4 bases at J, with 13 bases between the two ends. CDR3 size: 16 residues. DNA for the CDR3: TGCGCCAGCAGCCAAGATCCGGCGGAACTTTACAATGAGCAGTTCTTC. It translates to CASSQDPAELYNEQFF.

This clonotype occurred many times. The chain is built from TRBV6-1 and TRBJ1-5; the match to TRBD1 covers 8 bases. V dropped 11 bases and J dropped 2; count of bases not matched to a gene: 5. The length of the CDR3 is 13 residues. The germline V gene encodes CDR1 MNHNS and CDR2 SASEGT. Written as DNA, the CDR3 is TGTGCCGGCCAGGGGGCCGGCAATCAGCCCCAGCATTTT. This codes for CAGQGAGNQPQHF.

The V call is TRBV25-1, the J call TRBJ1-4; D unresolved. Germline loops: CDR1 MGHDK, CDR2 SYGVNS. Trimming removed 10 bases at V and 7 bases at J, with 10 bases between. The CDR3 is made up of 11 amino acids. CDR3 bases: TGTGCCATTCGGTTTGGTGAAAAACTGTTTTTT. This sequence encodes CAIRFGEKLFF.

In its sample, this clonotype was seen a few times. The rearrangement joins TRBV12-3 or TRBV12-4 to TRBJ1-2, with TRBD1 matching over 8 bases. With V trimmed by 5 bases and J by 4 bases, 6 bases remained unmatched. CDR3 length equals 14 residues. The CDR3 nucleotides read TGTGCCAGCAGTGACAGGGGTCGTTCCTATGGCTACACCTTC. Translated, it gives CASSDRGRSYGYTF.

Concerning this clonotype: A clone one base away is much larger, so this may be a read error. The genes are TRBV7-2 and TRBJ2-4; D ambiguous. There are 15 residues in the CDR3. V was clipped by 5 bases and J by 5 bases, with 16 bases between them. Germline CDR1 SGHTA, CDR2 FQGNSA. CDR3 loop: CTSSPAISWQNIQYF. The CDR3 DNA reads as TGTACCAGCAGCCCCGCTATAAGTTGGCAAAACATTCAGTACTTC.

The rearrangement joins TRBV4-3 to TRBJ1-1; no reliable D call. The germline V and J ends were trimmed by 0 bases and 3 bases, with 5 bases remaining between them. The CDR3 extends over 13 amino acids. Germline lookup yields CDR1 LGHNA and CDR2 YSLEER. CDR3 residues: CASSQDKYTEAFF. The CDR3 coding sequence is TGCGCCAGCAGCCAAGACAAGTACACTGAAGCTTTCTTT.

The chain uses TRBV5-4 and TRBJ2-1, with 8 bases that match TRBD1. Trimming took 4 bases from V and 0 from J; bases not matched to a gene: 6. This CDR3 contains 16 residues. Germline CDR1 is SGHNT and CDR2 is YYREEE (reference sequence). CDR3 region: CASSPRQGSSYNEQFF. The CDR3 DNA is TGTGCCAGCAGCCCCCGACAGGGGAGCTCCTACAATGAGCAGTTCTTC. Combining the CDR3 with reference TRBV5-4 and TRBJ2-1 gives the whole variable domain ETGVTQSPTHLIKTRGQQVTLRCSSQSGHNTVSWYQQALGQGPQFIFQYYREEENGRGNFPPRFSGLQFPNYSSELNVNALELDDSALYLCASSPRQGSSYNEQFFGPGTRLTVL.

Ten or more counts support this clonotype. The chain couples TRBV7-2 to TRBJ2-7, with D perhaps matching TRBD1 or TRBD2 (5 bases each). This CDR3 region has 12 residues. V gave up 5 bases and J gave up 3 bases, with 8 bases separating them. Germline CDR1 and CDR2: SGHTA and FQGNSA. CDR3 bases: TGTGCCAGCAGCCGGGACGGCTACGAGCAGTACTTC. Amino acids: CASSRDGYEQYF.

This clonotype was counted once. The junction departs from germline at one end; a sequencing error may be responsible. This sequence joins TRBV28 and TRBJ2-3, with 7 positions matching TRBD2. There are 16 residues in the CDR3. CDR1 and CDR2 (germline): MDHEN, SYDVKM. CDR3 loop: CANSLRGGGPVNTQYF. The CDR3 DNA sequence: TGTGCCAACAGTTTACGTGGGGGAGGGCCGGTGAATACGCAGTATTTT.

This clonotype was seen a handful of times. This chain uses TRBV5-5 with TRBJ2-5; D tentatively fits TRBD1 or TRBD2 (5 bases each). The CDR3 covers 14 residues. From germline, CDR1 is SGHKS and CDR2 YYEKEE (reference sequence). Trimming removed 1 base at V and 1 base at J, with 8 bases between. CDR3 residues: CASSLWDAQETQYF. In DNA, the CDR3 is TGTGCCAGCAGCTTGTGGGACGCCCAAGAGACCCAGTACTTC.

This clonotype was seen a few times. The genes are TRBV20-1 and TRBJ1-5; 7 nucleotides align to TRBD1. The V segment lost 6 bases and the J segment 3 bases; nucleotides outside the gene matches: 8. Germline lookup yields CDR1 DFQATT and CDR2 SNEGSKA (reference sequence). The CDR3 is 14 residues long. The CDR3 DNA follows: TGCAGTGCCTTGACAGGGACCCCCAATCAGCCCCAGCATTTT. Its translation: CSALTGTPNQPQHF.

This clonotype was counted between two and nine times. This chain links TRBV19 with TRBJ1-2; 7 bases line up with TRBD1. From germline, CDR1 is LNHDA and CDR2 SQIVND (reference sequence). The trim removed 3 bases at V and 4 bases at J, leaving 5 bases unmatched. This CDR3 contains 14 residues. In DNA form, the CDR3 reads TGTGCCAGTAGTATGGGACAGCTCTCCTATGGCTACACCTTC. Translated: CASSMGQLSYGYTF. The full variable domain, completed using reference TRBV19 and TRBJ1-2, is DGGITQSPKYLFRKEGQNVTLSCEQNLNHDAMYWYRQDPGQGLRLIYYSQIVNDFQKGDIAEGYSVSREKKESFPLTVTSAQKNPTAFYLCASSMGQLSYGYTFGSGTRLTVV.